This TCR beta chain was identified during a study of beta chain features in type 1 diabetes. Study details: The patients were much like the healthy donors in age, gender and cell yields. Regarding the study as a whole: TCRB CDR3s were moderately but significantly shorter in Type 1 diabetes patients in all four CD4+ subsets.

Germline V lookup: CDR1 GTSNPN, CDR2 SVGIG (reference sequence). V lost 4 bases and J 3 bases, leaving 12 bases between the germline ends. The CDR3 totals 13 residues. Sequenced material consisted of expressed TCRB transcripts (all of the isolated RNA was reverse transcribed). Only in-frame clones appear in the TCRdb table, and some are missing; sequencing was by immunoSEQ multiplex PCR. Of approximately 90,000 clones in the sample, 30% to 40% were seen once. In the case of this clone: Its antigen is undetermined.

The collection from each donor was one heparinised blood draw averaging about 116 mL. The J gene is TRBJ1-1, the V gene TRBV30; D is ambiguous. This sequence originates from a woman aged 18 to 35 in good health. Sample: stem cell memory CD4+ T cells from blood. The CDR3 reads CAWTLGVDTEAFF. The CDR3 region has the DNA TGTGCCTGGACATTAGGAGTGGACACTGAAGCTTTCTTT.